This T cell receptor beta chain was found in a study of beta chain features in type 1 diabetes. cDNA synthesis used the whole RNA isolate, giving expressed TCRB sequences. Profiled with immunoSEQ multiplex PCR; TCRdb holds only in-frame clones, not every one. Of 500,000 to 850,000 clones in the sample, around an eighth are singletons; the top ten hold just under 0.04%. Germline V gene data show CDR1 as SGHTA and CDR2 as FQGNSA. This CDR3 is 14 amino acids long. Trimming pared 1 base from V and 4 bases from J, leaving 10 bases between. This clone was seen only a few times. Antigen specificity is unknown. Study conclusions and caveats: In every one of the four CD4+ subsets, TCRB CDR3s were moderately but significantly shorter in Type 1 diabetes patients.

The receptor's source is a man between 18 and 29 years old with type 1 diabetes. V usage is TRBV7-2 and J usage is TRBJ1-2, with D tentatively TRBD1 (5 bases). The sequenced sample was naive CD4+ T cells from blood. The CDR3, as DNA: TGTGCCAGCAGCTTAGAGCAGGGTTCCTATGGCTACACCTTC. Translation: CASSLEQGSYGYTF.